The 2 T cell receptor beta chains below all came from one sample that was sequenced in a study of T-cell reconstitution after alpha-beta-depleted transplantation in children. Construction of the TCRbeta library involved unique molecular identifiers. TCRdb reprocessed the PCR reads via MiXCR and lists one record per CDR3 protein. Of about 360,000 distinct CDR3 sequences in the sample, less than 15% are singletons; the top ten hold 3.5% to 4.5%. The sample consisted of PBMCs, taken from the stem cell graft. Receptors were obtained from a human donor who donated a stem cell graft to a child with Fanconi anemia.

The chain employs TRBV6-2 or TRBV6-3 and TRBJ2-7, with 9 nucleotides matching TRBD1. CDR1 MNHEY and CDR2 SVGEGT come from the germline V gene. The trim removed 8 bases at V and 3 bases at J, leaving 14 bases unmatched. The CDR3 spans 16 residues. CDR3 nucleotides: TGTGCCAGCCTTCCGCATATCGGGACAGGGCTCTACGAGCAGTACTTC. Amino acid sequence: CASLPHIGTGLYEQYF.

CDR3 sequence (DNA): TGTGCCAGCAGCCAAGAAAACTCGGGGGCTGAAGCTTTCTTT. Protein product: CASSQENSGAEAFF. This chain links TRBV4-2 with TRBJ1-1; D perhaps matches TRBD1 (5 bases). The V and J ends lost 0 bases and 6 bases respectively, with 11 bases between them. This CDR3 contains 14 residues. Germline V gives CDR1 LGHNA, CDR2 YNFKEQ.